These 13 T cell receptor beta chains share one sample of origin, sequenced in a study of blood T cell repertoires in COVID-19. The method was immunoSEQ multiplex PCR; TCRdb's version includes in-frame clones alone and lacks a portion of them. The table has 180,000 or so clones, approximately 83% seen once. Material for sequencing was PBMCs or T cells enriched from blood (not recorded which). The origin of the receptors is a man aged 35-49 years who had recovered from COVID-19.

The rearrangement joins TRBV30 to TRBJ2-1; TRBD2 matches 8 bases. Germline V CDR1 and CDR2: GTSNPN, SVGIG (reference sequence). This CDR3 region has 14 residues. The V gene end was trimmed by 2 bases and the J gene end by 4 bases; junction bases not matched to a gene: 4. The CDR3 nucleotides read TGTGCCTGGAGTCTGGCGGGGGGATACAATGAGCAGTTCTTC. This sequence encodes CAWSLAGGYNEQFF.

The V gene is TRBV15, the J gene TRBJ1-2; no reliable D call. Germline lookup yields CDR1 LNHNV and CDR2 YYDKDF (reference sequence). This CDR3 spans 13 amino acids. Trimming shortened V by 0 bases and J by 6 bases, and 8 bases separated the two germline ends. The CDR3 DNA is TGTGCCACCAGCAGAGATCCAGGAAATGGCTACACCTTC. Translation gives CATSRDPGNGYTF. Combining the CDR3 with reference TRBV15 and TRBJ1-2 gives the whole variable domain DAMVIQNPRYQVTQFGKPVTLSCSQTLNHNVMYWYQQKSSQAPKLLFHYYDKDFNNEADTPDNFQSRRPNTSFCFLDIRSPGLGDTAMYLCATSRDPGNGYTFGSGTRLTVV.

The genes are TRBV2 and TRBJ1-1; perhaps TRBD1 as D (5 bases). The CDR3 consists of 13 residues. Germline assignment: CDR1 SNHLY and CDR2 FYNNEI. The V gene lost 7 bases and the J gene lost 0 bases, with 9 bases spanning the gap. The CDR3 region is CASIGQLNTEAFF. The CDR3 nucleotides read TGTGCCAGCATAGGACAATTGAACACTGAAGCTTTCTTT.

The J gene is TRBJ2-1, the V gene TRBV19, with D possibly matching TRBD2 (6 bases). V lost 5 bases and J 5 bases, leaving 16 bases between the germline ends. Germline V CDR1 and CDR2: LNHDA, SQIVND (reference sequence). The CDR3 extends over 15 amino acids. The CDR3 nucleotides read TGTGCCAGTAGTTACAGACGGACGGGGGACAATGAGCAGTTCTTC. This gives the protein CASSYRRTGDNEQFF.

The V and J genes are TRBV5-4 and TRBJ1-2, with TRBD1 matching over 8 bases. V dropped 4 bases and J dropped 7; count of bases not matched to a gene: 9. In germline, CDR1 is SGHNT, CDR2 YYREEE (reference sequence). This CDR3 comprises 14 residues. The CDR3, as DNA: TGTGCCAGCAGCCTACAGGCCAGGGGGCCTGGCTACACCTTC. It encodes CASSLQARGPGYTF.

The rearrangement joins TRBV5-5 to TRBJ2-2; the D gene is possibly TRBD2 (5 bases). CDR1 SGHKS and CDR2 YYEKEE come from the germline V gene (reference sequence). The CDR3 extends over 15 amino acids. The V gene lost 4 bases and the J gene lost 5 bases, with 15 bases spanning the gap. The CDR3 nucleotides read TGTGCCAGCAGCCAATCGGGGTCGAGGACCGGGGAGCTGTTTTTT. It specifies CASSQSGSRTGELFF.

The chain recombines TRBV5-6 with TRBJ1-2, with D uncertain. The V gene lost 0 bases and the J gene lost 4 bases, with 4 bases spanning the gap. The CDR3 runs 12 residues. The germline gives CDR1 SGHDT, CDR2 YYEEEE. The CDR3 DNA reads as TGTGCCAGCAGCTTGGGCAGCTATGGCTACACCTTC. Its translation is CASSLGSYGYTF. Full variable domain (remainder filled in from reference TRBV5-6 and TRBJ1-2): DAGVTQSPTHLIKTRGQQVTLRCSPKSGHDTVSWYQQALGQGPQFIFQYYEEEERQRGNFPDRFSGHQFPNYSSELNVNALLLGDSALYLCASSLGSYGYTFGSGTRLTVV.

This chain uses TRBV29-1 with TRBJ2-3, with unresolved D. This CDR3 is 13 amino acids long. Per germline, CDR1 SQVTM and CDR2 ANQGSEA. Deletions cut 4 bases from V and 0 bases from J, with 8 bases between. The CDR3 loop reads CSVATVSTDTQYF. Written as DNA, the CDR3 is TGCAGCGTTGCTACAGTGAGCACAGATACGCAGTATTTT.

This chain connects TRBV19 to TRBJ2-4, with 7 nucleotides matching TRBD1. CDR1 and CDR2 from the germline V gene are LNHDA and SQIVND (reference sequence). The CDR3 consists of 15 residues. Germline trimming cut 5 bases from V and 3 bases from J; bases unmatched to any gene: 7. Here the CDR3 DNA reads TGTGCCAGTAGTTACAGGGGTTACGGCAAAAACATTCAGTACTTC. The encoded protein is CASSYRGYGKNIQYF.

CDR3 loop: CASSQSDRVRQPQHF. DNA of the CDR3: TGCGCCAGCAGTCAATCGGACAGGGTAAGACAGCCCCAGCATTTT. The gene calls are TRBV23-1 and TRBJ1-5; 8 bases are shared with TRBD1. TRBV23-1 is labeled an ORF, and its function is uncertain. J was trimmed by 7 bases and V by 0 bases; bases with no gene match: 5. This CDR3 spans 15 amino acids.

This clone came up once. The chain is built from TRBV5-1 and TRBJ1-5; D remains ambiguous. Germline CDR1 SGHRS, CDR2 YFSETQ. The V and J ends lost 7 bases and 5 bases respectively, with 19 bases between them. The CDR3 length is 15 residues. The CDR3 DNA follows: TGCGCCAGCCCCAAGCGAGGCGGGGAGGATCAGCCCCAGCATTTT. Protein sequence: CASPKRGGEDQPQHF.

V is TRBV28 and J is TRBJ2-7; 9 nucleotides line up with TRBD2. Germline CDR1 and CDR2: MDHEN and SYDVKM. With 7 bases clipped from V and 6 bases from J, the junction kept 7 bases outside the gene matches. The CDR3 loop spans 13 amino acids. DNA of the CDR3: TGTGCCAGCAAGGGCGGGGGGGCATCCGAGCAGTACTTC. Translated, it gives CASKGGGASEQYF.

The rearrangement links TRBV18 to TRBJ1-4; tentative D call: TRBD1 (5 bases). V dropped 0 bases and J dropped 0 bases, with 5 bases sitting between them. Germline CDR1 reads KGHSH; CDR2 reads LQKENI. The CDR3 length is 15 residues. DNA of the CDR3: TGTGCCAGCTCACCACCAGGGGCAACTAATGAAAAACTGTTTTTT. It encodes CASSPPGATNEKLFF.